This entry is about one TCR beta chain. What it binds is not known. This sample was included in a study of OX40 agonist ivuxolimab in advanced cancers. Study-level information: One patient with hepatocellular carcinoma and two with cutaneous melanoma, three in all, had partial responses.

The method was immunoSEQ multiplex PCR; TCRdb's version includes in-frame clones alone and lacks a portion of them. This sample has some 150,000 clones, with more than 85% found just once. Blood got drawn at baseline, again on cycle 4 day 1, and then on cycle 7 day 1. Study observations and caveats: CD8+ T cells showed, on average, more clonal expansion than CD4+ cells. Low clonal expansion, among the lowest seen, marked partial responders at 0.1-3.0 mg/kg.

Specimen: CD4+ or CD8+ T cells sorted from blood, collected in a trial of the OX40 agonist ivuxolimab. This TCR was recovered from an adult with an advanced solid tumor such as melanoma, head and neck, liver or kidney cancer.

The CDR3 nucleotides are TGTGCCAGCAGGGCAGGGGGGAGTGGAACTGAAGCTTTCTTT. Translating gives CASRAGGSGTEAFF. The V gene is TRBV9, the J gene TRBJ1-1, with 7 bases identical to TRBD1. The germline gives CDR1 SGDLS, CDR2 YYNGEE. V lost 5 bases, J lost 5 bases, and 9 bases stayed unmatched. The CDR3 is 14 amino acids.